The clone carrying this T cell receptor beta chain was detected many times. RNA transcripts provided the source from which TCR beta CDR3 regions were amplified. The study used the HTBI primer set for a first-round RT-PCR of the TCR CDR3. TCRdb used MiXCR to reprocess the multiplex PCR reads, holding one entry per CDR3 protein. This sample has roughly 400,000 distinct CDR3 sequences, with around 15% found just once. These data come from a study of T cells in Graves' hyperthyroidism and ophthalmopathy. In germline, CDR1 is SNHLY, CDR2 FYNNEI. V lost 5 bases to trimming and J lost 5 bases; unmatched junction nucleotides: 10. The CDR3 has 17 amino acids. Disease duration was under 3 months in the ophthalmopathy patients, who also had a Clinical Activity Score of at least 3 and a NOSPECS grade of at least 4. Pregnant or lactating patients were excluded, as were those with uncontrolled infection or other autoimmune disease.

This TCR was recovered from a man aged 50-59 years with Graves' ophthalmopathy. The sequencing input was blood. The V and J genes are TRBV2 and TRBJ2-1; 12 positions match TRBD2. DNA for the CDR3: TGTGCCAGCAGTTACCGGACTAGCGGGACATGGGACAATGAGCAGTTCTTC. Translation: CASSYRTSGTWDNEQFF.